The 7 T cell receptor beta chains below were found in one sample sequenced in a study of T cell clusters in autoimmune cytopenias. One tube held mixed TRB-A and TRB-B primer pools for touch-down PCR. TCRdb re-called the multiplex PCR reads; every CDR3 protein appears as one record, without DNA. The table lists about 4,500 distinct CDR3 sequences. TRB was amplified from 250 ng of peripheral blood genomic DNA per sample. This sample was shared with a second study, whose subject was T cell repertoires in aging, cancer and after chemotherapy.

Sequenced: peripheral blood. The receptors were gathered from a human donor in good health.

By frequency, this clonotype is medium-sized. This chain's CDR3 is CASSEGARGGRNQPQHF. This chain connects TRBV6-6 to TRBJ1-5; TCRdb gives TRBD1 as the D gene, but with no DNA this cannot be confirmed. The CDR3 loop spans 17 amino acids. Germline V gene data show CDR1 as MNHNY and CDR2 as SVGAGI (reference sequence).

The V gene is TRBV4-3, the J gene TRBJ2-2; TCRdb's D gene call, TRBD1, goes unchecked for lack of DNA. Germline V CDR1 and CDR2: LGHNA, YSLEER. The CDR3 runs 18 residues. The CDR3 protein is CASSQEVIQGQDTGELFF.

Measured by frequency, this clonotype is medium-sized. The genes are TRBV12-3 or TRBV12-4 and TRBJ2-1; the D call from TCRdb, TRBD2, cannot be confirmed without DNA. CDR3 length: 17 residues. The CDR3 reads CASRRLMGLGGYNEQFF.

According to its frequency, this clonotype is medium-sized. J is TRBJ2-7 and V is TRBV6-5. Germline V gene lookup returns CDR1 MNHEY and CDR2 SVGAGI. The CDR3 extends over 12 amino acids. The CDR3 reads CASSYSWGQQYF.

V is TRBV20-1 and J is TRBJ1-5; the D call from TCRdb, TRBD1, cannot be confirmed without DNA. The CDR3 runs to 15 residues. Germline lookup yields CDR1 DFQATT and CDR2 SNEGSKA (reference sequence). CDR3 protein: CSAWYGTGVNQPQHF.

This clonotype ranks as medium-sized in terms of frequency. V and J are TRBV12-3 or TRBV12-4 and TRBJ2-7; TCRdb lists TRBD2, though no DNA is available to test this call. The CDR3 has 15 residues. Here the CDR3 reads CASRGTSGTSYEQYF.

The chain links TRBV20-1 to TRBJ2-7; TCRdb outputs TRBD1, but without DNA this stays unchecked. Per germline, CDR1 DFQATT and CDR2 SNEGSKA (reference sequence). The CDR3 loop spans 12 amino acids. This CDR3 is CSARDGNYEQYF.